The rows below give T cell receptor beta chains drawn from one sample of a study of OX40 agonist ivuxolimab in advanced cancers. TCRdb keeps only in-frame clones here, not all; method: immunoSEQ multiplex PCR. The sample carries about 67,000 clones, approximately 80% recorded once. This specimen was CD4+ or CD8+ T cells sorted from blood, taken in a trial of the OX40 agonist ivuxolimab. These receptors were obtained from an adult with an advanced solid tumor such as melanoma, head and neck, liver or kidney cancer. The CDR3 runs from the conserved cysteine through the conserved F or W. The order of the fields is J gene, D gene, clone size, V gene, CDR3 DNA, CDR3 protein. A D gene is named only where the DNA matches it firmly. Size values are once, few and many counts, or a class for expanded clones, and some rows have none.

TRBJ2-1,TRBD2,NA,TRBV7-2,TGTGCCAGCAGCCTGGGACTAGCGGGGGGGCAAGATGTGAATGAGCAGTTCTTC,CASSLGLAGGQDVNEQFF
TRBJ2-5,TRBD2,NA,TRBV6-5,TGTGCCAGCAGGTGGGGGACTAGCGGTTTCCAGTACTTC,CASRWGTSGFQYF
TRBJ2-4,TRBD2,NA,TRBV7-2,TGTGCCAGCAGCTTAGGACTAGCGGGAGGTTGGGACATTCAGTACTTC,CASSLGLAGGWDIQYF
TRBJ2-3,TRBD2,NA,TRBV11-1,TGTGCCAGCAGCCCTAACCTAGCGGGGGGGCCGGATACGCAGTATTTT,CASSPNLAGGPDTQYF
TRBJ2-7,NA,NA,TRBV4-3,TGCGCCAGCAGCCAAGTAGTAACGTCGTTAAGGGGCGAGCAGTACTTC,CASSQVVTSLRGEQYF
TRBJ2-2,NA,NA,TRBV5-1,TGCGCCAGCAAGTACTTACCCCACACCGGGGAGCTGTTTTTT,CASKYLPHTGELFF
TRBJ1-5,NA,NA,TRBV19,TGTGCCAGTAGTATAGATATTTATCAGCCCCAGCATTTT,CASSIDIYQPQHF
TRBJ2-7,NA,NA,TRBV28,TGTGCCAGCATGTCAGGGACCTACGAGCAGTACTTC,CASMSGTYEQYF
TRBJ2-6,NA,NA,TRBV2,TGTGCCAGCAGTTGGGCCGACACTGGGGCCAACGTCCTGACTTTC,CASSWADTGANVLTF
TRBJ2-7,TRBD2,NA,TRBV6-1,TGTGCCAGCAGTGAAACTAGCGGGAGGGCTTACGAGCAGTACTTC,CASSETSGRAYEQYF
TRBJ2-5,NA,once,TRBV7-2,TGTGCCAGCAGCTTGTATAAGTACCAAGAGACCCAGTACTTC,CASSLYKYQETQYF
TRBJ2-7,NA,NA,TRBV29-1,TGCAGCCTACCGTGGCGTCGAGAATCCGGTTACTACGAGCAGTACTTC,CSLPWRRESGYYEQYF